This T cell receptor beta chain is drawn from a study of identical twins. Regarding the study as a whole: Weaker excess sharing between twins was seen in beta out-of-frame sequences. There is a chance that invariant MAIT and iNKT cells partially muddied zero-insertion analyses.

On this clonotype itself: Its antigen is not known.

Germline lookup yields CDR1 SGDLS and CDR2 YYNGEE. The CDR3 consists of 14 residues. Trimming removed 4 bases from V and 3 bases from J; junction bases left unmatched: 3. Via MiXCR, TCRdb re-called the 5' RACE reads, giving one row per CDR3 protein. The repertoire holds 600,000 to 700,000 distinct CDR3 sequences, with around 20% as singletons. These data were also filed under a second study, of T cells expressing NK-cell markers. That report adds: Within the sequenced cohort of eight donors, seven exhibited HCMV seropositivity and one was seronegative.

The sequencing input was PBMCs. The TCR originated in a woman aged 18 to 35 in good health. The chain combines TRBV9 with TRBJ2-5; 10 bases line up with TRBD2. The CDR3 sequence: CASSTGTSEETQYF. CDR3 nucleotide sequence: TGTGCCAGCAGCACCGGGACTAGCGAAGAGACCCAGTACTTC.